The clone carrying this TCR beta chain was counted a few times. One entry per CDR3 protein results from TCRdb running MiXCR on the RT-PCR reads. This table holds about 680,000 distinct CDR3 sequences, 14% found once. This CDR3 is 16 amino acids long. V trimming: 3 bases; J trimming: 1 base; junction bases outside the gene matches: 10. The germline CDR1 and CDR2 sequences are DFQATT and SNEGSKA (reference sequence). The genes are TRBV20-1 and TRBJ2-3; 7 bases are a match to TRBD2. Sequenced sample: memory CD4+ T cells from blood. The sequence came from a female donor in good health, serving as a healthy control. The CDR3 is CSASFTREARTDTQYF. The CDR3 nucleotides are TGCAGTGCTAGTTTCACCCGGGAGGCCCGCACAGATACGCAGTATTTT.